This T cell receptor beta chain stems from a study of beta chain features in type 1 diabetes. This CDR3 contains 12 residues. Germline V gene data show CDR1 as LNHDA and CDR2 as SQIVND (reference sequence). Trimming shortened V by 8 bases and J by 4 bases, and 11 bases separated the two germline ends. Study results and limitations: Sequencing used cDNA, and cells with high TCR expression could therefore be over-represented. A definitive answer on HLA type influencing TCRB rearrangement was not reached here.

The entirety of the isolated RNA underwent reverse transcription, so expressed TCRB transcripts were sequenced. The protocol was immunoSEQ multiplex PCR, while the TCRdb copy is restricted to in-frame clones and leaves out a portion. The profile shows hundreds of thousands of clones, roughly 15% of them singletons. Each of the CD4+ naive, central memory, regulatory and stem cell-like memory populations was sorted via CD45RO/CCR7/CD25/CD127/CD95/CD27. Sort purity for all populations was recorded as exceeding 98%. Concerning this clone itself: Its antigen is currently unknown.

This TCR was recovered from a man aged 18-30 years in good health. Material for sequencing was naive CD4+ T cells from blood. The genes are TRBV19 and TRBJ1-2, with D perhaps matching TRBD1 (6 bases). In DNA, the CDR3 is TGTGCCAGTGCGGGACAACGCTATGGCTACACCTTC. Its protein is CASAGQRYGYTF.